What follows is one TCR beta chain and its context. As defined, naive CD8 cells were CD45RO-negative and positively selected for CCR7, with terminally differentiated effector memory CD45RA+ cells excluded. The sample belongs to a study of shared clonotypes between healthy human individuals. TCRdb's copy holds only in-frame clones and misses some; the assay was immunoSEQ multiplex PCR. The data contain some 1,900,000 clones, about 95% of them singletons. The clonotype originates from a man between 18 and 35 years old in good health. Sequenced material: naive CD8+ T cells sorted from blood.

CDR3 coding DNA: TGTGCCAGCAGTGAGGTGGGACAGGGGTATGGCTACACCTTC. Protein: CASSEVGQGYGYTF. The gene calls are TRBV25-1 and TRBJ1-2; 10 positions agree with TRBD1. Germline V gene data show CDR1 as MGHDK and CDR2 as SYGVNS. V lost 3 bases, J lost 5 bases, and 3 bases stayed unmatched. The CDR3 consists of 14 residues.